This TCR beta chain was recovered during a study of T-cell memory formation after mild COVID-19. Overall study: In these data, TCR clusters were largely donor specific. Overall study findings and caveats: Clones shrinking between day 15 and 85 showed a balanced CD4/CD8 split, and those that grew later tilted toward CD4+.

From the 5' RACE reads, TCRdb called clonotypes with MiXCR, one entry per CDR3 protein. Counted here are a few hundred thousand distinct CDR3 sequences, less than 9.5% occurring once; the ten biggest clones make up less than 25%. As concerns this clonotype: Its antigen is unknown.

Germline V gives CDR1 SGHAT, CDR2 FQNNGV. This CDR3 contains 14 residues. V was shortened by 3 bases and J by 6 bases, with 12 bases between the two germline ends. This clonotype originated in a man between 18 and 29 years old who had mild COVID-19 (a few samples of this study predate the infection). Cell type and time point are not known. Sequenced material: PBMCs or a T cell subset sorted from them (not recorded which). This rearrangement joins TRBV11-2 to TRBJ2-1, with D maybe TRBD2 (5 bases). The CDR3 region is CASSLDWRVNEQFF. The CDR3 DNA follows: TGTGCCAGCAGCTTGGACTGGAGAGTCAATGAGCAGTTCTTC.